The present entry profiles one T cell receptor (beta chain) with its context. Antigen: not known. Germline CDR1 DFQATT, CDR2 SNEGSKA (reference sequence). V gave up 7 bases and J gave up 6 bases, with 15 bases separating them. This CDR3 has 12 residues. TCRdb reanalysed the reads using MiXCR and keeps one entry per CDR3 protein. The sample has 68,000 or so distinct CDR3 sequences; around 49% are singletons. The record originates from a study of type 1 regulatory T cells. Study summary: T-allo10 is an in vitro-generated, Tr1-enriched CD4 T cell product specific for alloantigen. Study-level findings and limits: Compared with non-type 1 regulatory T cells, type 1 regulatory T cells showed a more restricted TCR repertoire.

The chain recombines TRBV20-1 with TRBJ1-2, with TRBD1 as a possible D gene (6 bases). The sequenced material came from cultured non-Tr1 T cells, either the whole culture or a sorted T cell fraction (not recorded which). This receptor was obtained from a human donor in good health. CDR3 sequence reads: CSVPEGGDGYTF. DNA of the CDR3: TGCAGTGTTCCCGAAGGGGGGGATGGCTACACCTTC.